These 18 T cell receptor beta chains were all obtained from the same sample, sequenced in a study of cytomegalovirus exposure and HLA in healthy donors. Amplification used 60 Vbeta primers and 13 Jbeta primers. Clones were read by immunoSEQ multiplex PCR, and TCRdb kept only the in-frame ones, dropping some. Of about 160,000 clones detected, approximately 85% appear once; the ten largest clones hold 0.95% to 1%. Material for sequencing was PBMCs. These receptor sequences come from a girl aged 2-10 years in good health and CMV-seropositive.

The chain combines TRBV30 with TRBJ2-3, with D perhaps matching TRBD1 (5 bases). V shed 0 bases and J shed 0 bases, with 13 bases lying between them. This CDR3 contains 16 residues. Germline CDR1 and CDR2: GTSNPN and SVGIG (reference sequence). The CDR3 is CAWSVPKGPSTDTQYF. CDR3 DNA: TGTGCCTGGAGTGTACCTAAGGGGCCGAGCACAGATACGCAGTATTTT.

The CDR3 nucleotides read TGCGCCAGCAGCCCGTTTCCGGCTAGCCAAGAGACCCAGTACTTC. This codes for CASSPFPASQETQYF. The chain is built from TRBV5-1 and TRBJ2-5; D is unclear. From germline, CDR1 is SGHRS and CDR2 YFSETQ. The V end lost 4 bases, the J end lost 1 base, and 14 bases lay between the germline ends. This CDR3 contains 15 residues.

This clone has more than one count but fewer than ten. This chain connects TRBV7-9 to TRBJ2-1; TRBD1 agrees at 12 bases. Germline lookup yields CDR1 SEHNR and CDR2 FQNEAQ (reference sequence). The CDR3 is 14 residues long. V was clipped by 6 bases and J by 12 bases; unmatched bases: 9. The DNA for the CDR3 is TGTGCCAGCAGACGGGACAGGGGGCCGCCAGGGCAGTTCTTC. Translating it yields CASRRDRGPPGQFF. The full variable domain, completed using reference TRBV7-9 and TRBJ2-1, is DTGVSQNPRHKITKRGQNVTFRCDPISEHNRLYWYRQTLGQGPEFLTYFQNEAQLEKSRLLSDRFSAERPKGSFSTLEIQRTEQGDSAMYLCASRRDRGPPGQFFGPGTRLTVL.

With regard to this clone: Additional DNA sequences in this sample encode the identical CDR3. This sequence joins TRBV7-9 and TRBJ1-2, with D unresolved. Germline values: CDR1 SEHNR, CDR2 FQNEAQ (reference sequence). There are 11 residues in the CDR3. Trimming removed 2 bases at V and 6 bases at J, with 4 bases between. CDR3 DNA: TGTGCCAGCAGCTTACGCGATGGCTACACCTTC. This encodes CASSLRDGYTF.

The gene calls are TRBV6-5 and TRBJ1-4; 10 nucleotides match TRBD1. V lost 2 bases to trimming and J lost 7 bases; unmatched junction nucleotides: 1. The CDR3 contains 14 residues. Germline V gene data show CDR1 as MNHEY and CDR2 as SVGAGI. CDR3 region: CASSYDRGREKLFF. The CDR3, as DNA: TGTGCCAGCAGTTACGACAGGGGGCGTGAAAAACTGTTTTTT.

CDR3 protein: CASTGTGGGDTEAFF. CDR3 bases: TGTGCCAGTACTGGGACAGGGGGAGGGGACACTGAAGCTTTCTTT. The gene calls are TRBV19 and TRBJ1-1, with 11 positions matching TRBD1. The germline CDR1 and CDR2 sequences are LNHDA and SQIVND (reference sequence). Trimming at V came to 7 bases and at J to 3 bases, leaving 7 bases not matched to a gene. The CDR3 runs to 15 residues.

This clone was found once. The V gene is TRBV16, the J gene TRBJ2-7, with D possibly being TRBD1 (7 bases). Deletions cut 0 bases from V and 8 bases from J, with 20 bases between. CDR1 is KGHSY, CDR2 FQNENV, per germline. CDR3 size: 16 residues. The CDR3 coding sequence is TGTGCCAGCAGCCAATCTATAGGGCAGGGGGGTGCGCAGCAGTACTTC. Protein product: CASSQSIGQGGAQQYF.

The chain uses TRBV5-1 and TRBJ2-1; 7 bases align to TRBD2. The CDR3 has 17 residues. Germline assignment: CDR1 SGHRS and CDR2 YFSETQ. J was trimmed by 0 bases and V by 4 bases; bases with no gene match: 10. The CDR3 protein is CASSPRILAPSYNEQFF. The CDR3 DNA reads as TGCGCCAGCAGCCCGCGAATACTAGCGCCCTCCTACAATGAGCAGTTCTTC.

The chain has TRBV13 and TRBJ2-1; 10 positions match TRBD1. The CDR3 runs 15 residues. Germline CDR1 reads PRHDT; CDR2 reads FYEKMQ (reference sequence). V trimming: 4 bases; J trimming: 5 bases; junction bases outside the gene matches: 5. CDR3 in DNA: TGTGCCAGCAGCTCGACAGGGGGCCTACACAATGAGCAGTTCTTC. Protein: CASSSTGGLHNEQFF.

The gene calls are TRBV4-2 and TRBJ2-3, with D tentatively TRBD2 (7 bases). This CDR3 region has 14 residues. Trimming took off 1 base at V and 5 bases at J, with 10 bases between the two ends. CDR1 LGHNA and CDR2 YNFKEQ come from the germline V gene. Here the CDR3 reads CASSQGGGGDTQYF. The CDR3 nucleotides read TGTGCCAGCAGCCAAGGGGGGGGCGGAGATACGCAGTATTTT.

The rearrangement links TRBV4-1 to TRBJ2-3, with TRBD2 as a possible D gene (5 bases). Germline lookup yields CDR1 MGHRA and CDR2 YSYEKL. The CDR3 runs 15 residues. V dropped 3 bases and J dropped 0 bases, with 10 bases sitting between them. The CDR3 here is CASSHGLASTDTQYF. CDR3 in DNA: TGCGCCAGCAGCCACGGGCTAGCCAGCACAGATACGCAGTATTTT.

The V gene is TRBV6-5, the J gene TRBJ1-4; D perhaps matches TRBD1 (6 bases). CDR1 and CDR2 from the germline V gene are MNHEY and SVGAGI. V was clipped by 2 bases and J by 5 bases, with 12 bases between them. The CDR3 has 15 residues. CDR3 DNA sequence: TGTGCCAGCAGTTACGGAAACCAGGGGAATGAAAAACTGTTTTTT. Its translation is CASSYGNQGNEKLFF.

V and J are TRBV27 and TRBJ2-7, with 11 positions matching TRBD2. Germline CDR1 is MNHEY and CDR2 is SMNVEV (reference sequence). The J segment lost 4 bases and the V segment lost 6 bases, leaving 8 bases of the junction unmatched. This CDR3 comprises 15 residues. The CDR3 here is CASRPPTSGIYEQYF. The CDR3 nucleotides are TGTGCCAGCAGACCTCCGACTAGCGGGATTTACGAGCAGTACTTC.

V gene TRBV18 combines with J gene TRBJ1-1, with a tentative D call TRBD1 (5 bases). Trimming took 4 bases from V and 0 from J, leaving 9 bases between them. The CDR3 is 14 residues long. CDR1 and CDR2 from the germline V gene are KGHSH and LQKENI. CDR3 protein: CASSLLQVNTEAFF. The CDR3 nucleotides read TGTGCCAGCTCACTACTACAGGTGAACACTGAAGCTTTCTTT.

V usage is TRBV29-1 and J usage is TRBJ2-3; TRBD1 aligns across 8 bases. The CDR3 spans 15 residues. Per germline, CDR1 SQVTM and CDR2 ANQGSEA. Trimming took 3 bases from V and 6 from J; bases not matched to a gene: 11. This CDR3 is CSVDALGQGEDTQYF. As DNA, the CDR3 is TGCAGCGTTGATGCCTTAGGACAGGGCGAGGATACGCAGTATTTT.

The chain recombines TRBV4-1 with TRBJ2-1; tentative D call: TRBD2 (5 bases). The CDR3 consists of 17 residues. Trimming removed 5 bases from V and 0 bases from J, with 17 bases in between. Per germline, CDR1 MGHRA and CDR2 YSYEKL. The CDR3 is CASSTRFLGSSYNEQFF. The CDR3 bases are TGCGCCAGCAGCACCCGATTTTTGGGGAGCTCCTACAATGAGCAGTTCTTC.

J is TRBJ2-7 and V is TRBV30; 8 positions match TRBD2. CDR1 and CDR2 (germline): GTSNPN, SVGIG (reference sequence). V gave up 5 bases and J gave up 6 bases; unmatched junction bases: 12. CDR3 length: 14 residues. This CDR3 is CAWGPGGPKGEQYF. The CDR3 region has the DNA TGTGCCTGGGGTCCGGGAGGGCCGAAGGGCGAGCAGTACTTC.

The J gene is TRBJ2-7, the V gene TRBV6-1, with 13 positions matching TRBD2. This CDR3 has 15 residues. With 6 bases clipped from V and 3 bases from J, the junction kept 5 bases outside the gene matches. CDR1 MNHNS and CDR2 SASEGT come from the germline V gene. The CDR3 region is CASSLLAGGGYEQYF. Written as DNA, the CDR3 is TGTGCCAGCAGCCTACTAGCGGGAGGGGGCTACGAGCAGTACTTC.